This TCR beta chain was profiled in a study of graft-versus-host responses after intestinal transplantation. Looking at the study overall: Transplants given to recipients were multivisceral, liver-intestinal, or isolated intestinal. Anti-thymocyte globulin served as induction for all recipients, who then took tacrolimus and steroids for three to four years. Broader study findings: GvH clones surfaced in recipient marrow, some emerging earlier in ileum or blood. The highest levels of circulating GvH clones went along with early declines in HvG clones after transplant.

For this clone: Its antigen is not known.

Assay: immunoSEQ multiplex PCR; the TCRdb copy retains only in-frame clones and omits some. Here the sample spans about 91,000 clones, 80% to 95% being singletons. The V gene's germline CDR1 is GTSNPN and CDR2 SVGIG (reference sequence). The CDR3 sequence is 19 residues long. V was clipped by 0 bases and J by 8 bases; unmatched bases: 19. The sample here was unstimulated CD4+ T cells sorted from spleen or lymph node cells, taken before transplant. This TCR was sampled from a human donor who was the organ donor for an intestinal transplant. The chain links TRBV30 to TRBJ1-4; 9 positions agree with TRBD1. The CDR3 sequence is CAWSVTPGQGYPLNEKLFF. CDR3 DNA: TGTGCCTGGAGTGTTACCCCGGGACAGGGTTATCCCCTAAACGAAAAACTGTTTTTT.